The rows below give T cell receptor beta chains drawn from one sample of a study of blood T cell repertoires in COVID-19. Method: immunoSEQ multiplex PCR; TCRdb's copy keeps in-frame clones and lacks some. The sample records 30,000 to 45,000 clones, 90% being singletons. Material: peripheral blood. The receptor set was obtained from a human donor in a cohort sampled during active COVID-19. Both conserved end residues are part of each CDR3. The order of the fields is D gene, clone size, J gene, V gene, CDR3 protein, CDR3 DNA. A D gene is named only where the DNA matches it firmly. Clone size is not always given. Where it is, it says once, few, many or a class for expanded clones.

>TRBD2|.|TRBJ2-3|TRBV3-1/TRBV3-2
CASSPSCSGLATDTQYF
TGTGCCAGCAGCCCATCCTGTAGCGGGCTCGCCACAGATACGCAGTATTTT
>TRBD2|.|TRBJ2-7|TRBV5-6
CASSLGRGGGYEQYF
TGTGCCAGCAGCTTGGGGCGAGGCGGGGGCTACGAGCAGTACTTC
>.|.|TRBJ2-5|TRBV4-1
CASSQDSAQETQYF
TGCGCCAGCAGCCAAGATAGCGCCCAAGAGACCCAGTACTTC
>TRBD2|once|TRBJ2-1|TRBV27
CASSFRLAGVNEQFF
TGTGCCAGCAGTTTCCGACTAGCGGGAGTCAATGAGCAGTTCTTC
>TRBD1|.|TRBJ1-4|TRBV28
CASSFQGQGVEKLFF
TGTGCCAGCAGTTTTCAGGGACAGGGGGTTGAAAAACTGTTTTTT
>TRBD1|.|TRBJ2-7|TRBV28
CASSRPHDRGSYEQYF
TGTGCCAGCAGTCGACCACATGACAGGGGATCCTACGAGCAGTACTTC
>TRBD2|.|TRBJ2-1|TRBV5-1
CASSLGSGGPGYEQFF
TGCGCCAGCAGCTTGGGGTCGGGAGGGCCAGGTTATGAGCAGTTCTTC
>.|.|TRBJ1-1|TRBV5-4
CASSPGGGNTEAFF
TGTGCCAGCAGCCCCGGGGGGGGGAACACTGAAGCTTTCTTT
>.|once|TRBJ2-2|TRBV6-5
CATQGPGVLTGELFF
TGTGCCACCCAGGGACCGGGGGTCTTGACCGGGGAGCTGTTTTTT
>.|.|TRBJ1-1|TRBV10-1
CASSETLNTEAFF
TGCGCCAGCAGTGAGACACTGAACACTGAAGCTTTCTTT
>.|few|TRBJ2-7|TRBV6-7
CASSLQQGQVTRYEQYF
TGTGCCAGCAGCCTCCAACAAGGGCAGGTCACTAGATACGAGCAGTACTTC
>TRBD2|.|TRBJ2-1|TRBV19
CASSGPGASGRVLHEQFF
TGTGCCAGTAGTGGGCCCGGTGCCAGCGGGAGGGTTCTTCATGAGCAGTTCTTC
>TRBD1|few|TRBJ1-6|TRBV5-6
CASSLGGTATWGGLHF
TGTGCCAGCAGCTTGGGAGGGACAGCGACGTGGGGAGGCCTCCACTTT
>TRBD2|.|TRBJ2-5|TRBV11-3
CASSSGLAVQETQYF
TGTGCCAGCAGCTCCGGACTAGCGGTTCAAGAGACCCAGTACTTC
>TRBD2|.|TRBJ2-7|TRBV7-9
CASSSVQRGHEQYF
TGTGCCAGCAGCTCCGTGCAGCGGGGCCACGAGCAGTACTTC
>.|.|TRBJ2-1|TRBV18
CASSPISSFSYNEQFF
TGTGCCAGCTCACCAATCAGTAGCTTCTCCTACAATGAGCAGTTCTTC
>TRBD2|.|TRBJ2-1|TRBV7-2
CASSLALRGLAGGPYNEQFF
TGTGCCAGCAGCTTAGCCCTCCGGGGACTAGCGGGAGGCCCCTACAATGAGCAGTTCTTC
>TRBD1|.|TRBJ2-3|TRBV27
CASSFAQGAMNTQYF
TGTGCCAGCAGTTTCGCACAGGGGGCGATGAATACGCAGTATTTT
>.|.|TRBJ1-5|TRBV19
CASSIGGNRGNQPQHF
TGTGCCAGTAGTATCGGAGGGAACCGGGGCAATCAGCCCCAGCATTTT
>TRBD2|.|TRBJ2-1|TRBV28
CASSDRLAGPYNEQFF
TGTGCCAGCAGTGATCGACTAGCGGGACCCTACAATGAGCAGTTCTTC
>.|.|TRBJ2-1|TRBV27
CASSSQSEYEQFF
TGTGCCAGCAGTTCACAAAGCGAGTATGAGCAGTTCTTC
>TRBD2|once|TRBJ2-7|TRBV18
CATSGGKGSQYF
TGTGCCACTTCGGGGGGGAAAGGGTCCCAGTACTTC
>TRBD1|once|TRBJ2-1|TRBV14
CASSQDPRTGAELAAYNEQFF
TGTGCCAGCAGCCAAGATCCCCGGACAGGGGCTGAGCTAGCGGCTTACAATGAGCAGTTCTTC
>.|.|TRBJ2-2|TRBV2
CASSGSGEVVGELFF
TGTGCCAGCAGTGGGTCGGGAGAGGTGGTCGGGGAGCTGTTTTTT
>TRBD1|.|TRBJ1-1|TRBV3-1/TRBV3-2
CASSQGRTGNTEAFF
TGTGCCAGCAGCCAAGGGCGGACAGGCAACACTGAAGCTTTCTTT
>.|.|TRBJ2-7|TRBV12-1
CASSSHRAGTYEQYF
TGTGCCAGCAGCTCCCACAGGGCTGGAACCTACGAGCAGTACTTC
>TRBD2|few|TRBJ2-7|TRBV5-1
CASSLVLADEQYF
TGCGCCAGCAGCTTGGTACTAGCGGACGAGCAGTACTTC
>TRBD1|.|TRBJ1-6|TRBV30
CAWTPRDRGNSPLHF
TGTGCCTGGACTCCCCGGGACAGGGGGAATTCACCCCTCCACTTT
>.|.|TRBJ2-4|TRBV5-4
CASSPAGTPKNIQYF
TGTGCCAGCAGTCCCGCGGGCACCCCCAAAAACATTCAGTACTTC
>TRBD1|.|TRBJ2-1|TRBV6-6
CASRATGGHEQFF
TGTGCCAGCAGAGCGACAGGGGGCCATGAGCAGTTCTTC
>.|.|TRBJ2-7|TRBV21-1
CASSKGGGCSYEQYF
TGTGCCAGCAGCAAAGGCGGGGGATGCTCCTACGAGCAGTACTTC
>.|.|TRBJ2-2|TRBV20-1
CSASRGHEDTGELFF
TGCAGTGCTAGTCGCGGACACGAAGACACCGGGGAGCTGTTTTTT
>.|.|TRBJ1-2|TRBV19
CASTPRGDYGYTF
TGTGCCAGTACCCCGCGGGGCGACTATGGCTACACCTTC
>.|.|TRBJ1-6|TRBV9
CASSAKGQAYNSPLHF
TGTGCCAGCAGCGCTAAGGGACAAGCCTATAATTCACCCCTCCACTTT
>.|.|TRBJ1-2|TRBV24-1
CATSDLQTGYGYTF
TGTGCCACCAGTGATTTGCAAACAGGGTATGGCTACACCTTC
>.|few|TRBJ1-5|TRBV3-1/TRBV3-2
CASSQGKSNQPQHF
TGTGCCAGCTCCCAGGGAAAATCAAATCAGCCCCAGCATTTT
>TRBD2|.|TRBJ2-1|TRBV6-6
CASSRGTSGRAGDNEQFF
TGTGCCAGCAGTCGAGGGACTAGCGGGAGGGCCGGGGACAATGAGCAGTTCTTC
>TRBD1|.|TRBJ2-7|TRBV2
CASPKGAGGEQYF
TGTGCCAGCCCAAAGGGGGCAGGGGGCGAGCAGTACTTC
>.|.|TRBJ2-1|TRBV11-3
CASSPRGVVSYNEQFF
TGTGCCAGCAGCCCCAGAGGCGTAGTCTCCTACAATGAGCAGTTCTTC
>.|once|TRBJ2-3|TRBV4-3
CASSQDGHDTDTQYF
TGCGCCAGCAGCCAAGATGGGCATGACACAGATACGCAGTATTTT
>TRBD2|.|TRBJ2-5|TRBV5-1
CASSSGLAFRETQYF
TGCGCCAGCAGCTCCGGACTAGCGTTTAGAGAGACCCAGTACTTC
>.|.|TRBJ2-7|TRBV7-8
CASSLVAGEQYF
TGTGCCAGCAGCTTAGTGGCAGGCGAGCAGTACTTC
>TRBD2|.|TRBJ2-1|TRBV11-2
CASRPGLAGVFEQFF
TGTGCCAGCAGACCGGGACTAGCGGGAGTCTTTGAGCAGTTCTTC
>TRBD2|.|TRBJ2-4|TRBV4-1
CASGGIAGAKNIQYF
TGCGCCAGCGGCGGTATAGCGGGAGCCAAAAACATTCAGTACTTC
>TRBD1|.|TRBJ1-2|TRBV7-9
CASSSEGARGYTF
TGTGCCAGCAGCTCTGAGGGGGCGCGTGGCTACACCTTC
>TRBD1|.|TRBJ2-3|TRBV3-1/TRBV3-2
CASRRTGDTDTQYF
TGTGCCAGCAGACGGACAGGGGACACAGATACGCAGTATTTT
>TRBD1|.|TRBJ1-6|TRBV7-2
CASSQQGAGSPLHF
TGTGCCAGCAGCCAACAGGGGGCCGGTTCACCCCTCCACTTT